The 9 T cell receptor beta chains below come from one sample, sequenced in a study of shared clonotypes between healthy human individuals. Measured with immunoSEQ multiplex PCR; TCRdb has only the in-frame clones, and not every one. The table includes around 2.5 million clones, over 85% detected once. The sequenced material came from naive CD4+ T cells from PBMCs. Noted subset: CD45RA+ positively selected. The receptors shown here come from a man between 18 and 29 years old in good health. Some clones in this sample may be carry-over from other donors' samples.

V usage is TRBV18 and J usage is TRBJ2-2; D is unresolved. The CDR3 contains 17 residues. The V end lost 3 bases, the J end lost 5 bases, and 19 bases lay between the germline ends. Germline CDR1 and CDR2: KGHSH and LQKENI. CDR3 bases: TGTGCCAGCTCACCCTACCGTGAAGGCCCGAGAACCGGGGAGCTGTTTTTT. Amino acid sequence: CASSPYREGPRTGELFF.

The CDR3: CASSEASFWAASYEQYF. CDR3 sequence (DNA): TGTGCCAGCAGCGAGGCAAGTTTTTGGGCGGCCTCCTACGAGCAGTACTTC. This rearrangement joins TRBV6-4 to TRBJ2-7; D is undetermined. CDR1 MRHNA and CDR2 SNTAGT come from the germline V gene. This CDR3 has 17 amino acids. V gave up 6 bases and J gave up 0 bases, with 21 bases separating them.

V usage is TRBV7-8 and J usage is TRBJ2-2, with a weak D call TRBD1 (6 bases). The CDR3 consists of 15 residues. V lost 4 bases to trimming and J lost 6 bases, with 15 bases between them. In germline, CDR1 is SGHVS, CDR2 FQNEAQ. CDR3 in DNA: TGTGCCAGCAGCTCAATGGGGGCTGCTCCCGGGGAGCTGTTTTTT. Translated, it gives CASSSMGAAPGELFF.

This clone has a single count. This chain joins TRBV10-3 and TRBJ2-7; 13 nucleotides agree with TRBD2. Per the germline V gene, CDR1 is ENHRY and CDR2 is SYGVKD. CDR3 size: 17 residues. V gave up 5 bases and J gave up 6 bases; unmatched junction bases: 13. The CDR3 nucleotides are TGTGCCATCAGTAAGCTCCTTGGACTAGCGGGAGAGGGCGAGCAGTACTTC. This gives the protein CAISKLLGLAGEGEQYF.

The chain uses TRBV6-6 and TRBJ1-2, with 7 bases matching TRBD1. The CDR3 is 14 residues long. Germline V gene lookup returns CDR1 MNHNY and CDR2 SVGAGI (reference sequence). V was clipped by 2 bases and J by 2 bases; unmatched bases: 2. CDR3 coding DNA: TGTGCCAGCAGTTACGTGGGACAGAACTATGGCTACACCTTC. This gives the protein CASSYVGQNYGYTF.

The CDR3 DNA is TGTGCCAGCAGTTACCACAACGAGGGCTATGGCTACACCTTC. It is translated as CASSYHNEGYGYTF. This sequence joins TRBV6-5 and TRBJ1-2; D is unresolved. Trimming shortened V by 2 bases and J by 4 bases, and 11 bases separated the two germline ends. Germline lookup yields CDR1 MNHEY and CDR2 SVGAGI. The CDR3 runs 14 residues.

V gene TRBV2 combines with J gene TRBJ2-7, with D unresolved. This CDR3 region has 16 residues. Germline values: CDR1 SNHLY, CDR2 FYNNEI. Trimming removed 3 bases at V and 3 bases at J, with 18 bases between. The CDR3 spells CASSEESPTLNYEQYF. The CDR3 DNA follows: TGTGCCAGCAGTGAGGAAAGCCCTACGCTAAACTACGAGCAGTACTTC.

This clone was detected once. The chain links TRBV2 to TRBJ2-5, with TRBD2 matching 9 bases. The CDR3 runs to 15 residues. V lost 6 bases and J lost 3; bases outside the gene matches: 8. Looked up from germline, CDR1 is SNHLY and CDR2 is FYNNEI. CDR3 in DNA: TGTGCCAGCAGACGGACTAGCGAGATTAAAGAGACCCAGTACTTC. Translating gives CASRRTSEIKETQYF.

Concerning this clone: Other DNA sequences in the sample encode the same CDR3. The V call is TRBV11-3, the J call TRBJ2-3; no clear D. In germline, CDR1 is SGHNT, CDR2 YENEEA. The CDR3 sequence is 14 residues long. Trimming left V 1 base short and J 1 base short, with 6 bases between. DNA of the CDR3: TGTGCCAGCAGCTTAGGAAGAGGCACAGATACGCAGTATTTT. Protein sequence: CASSLGRGTDTQYF. Using reference TRBV11-3 and TRBJ2-3 for the parts outside the CDR3, the full variable domain is EAGVVQSPRYKIIEKKQPVAFWCNPISGHNTLYWYLQNLGQGPELLIRYENEEAVDDSQLPKDRFSAERLKGVDSTLKIQPAELGDSAVYLCASSLGRGTDTQYFGPGTRLTVL.